This paragraph reports one T cell receptor (beta chain). The sample is drawn from a study of blood T cell repertoires in COVID-19. Study summary: Samples came from the United States, Italy and Spain, spanning acute and convalescent COVID-19. Sample material is recorded as cDNA or gDNA derived from T cells, B-cell-depleted T cells, or PBMCs.

Study processing details: By means of reference gene primer amplification, nucleated cell counts were estimated. Measured with immunoSEQ multiplex PCR; TCRdb has only the in-frame clones, and not every one. The V and J calls and the clone size are those of that table, but D and trimming were determined from the DNA. The sample holds some 150,000 clones, roughly 89% seen once. CDR1 and CDR2 (germline): LNHDA, SQIVND (reference sequence). This CDR3 comprises 14 residues. Trimming cost V 3 bases and J 8 bases, with 13 bases left between them. The sample comprised peripheral blood. The V and J genes are TRBV19 and TRBJ1-4; D uncertain. The TCR originated in a woman aged 45-65 years with acute or convalescent COVID-19. CDR3 DNA: TGTGCCAGTAGTATCGTAGAGGGTAACGAAAAACTGTTTTTT. It translates to CASSIVEGNEKLFF.